The following is a TCR beta chain sequence with its context. CDR1 and CDR2 (germline): SGDLS, YYNGEE. V was clipped by 4 bases and J by 1 base, with 14 bases between them. The CDR3 consists of 15 residues. This sample was taken from a study of blood T cell repertoires in COVID-19. Profiled with immunoSEQ multiplex PCR; TCRdb holds only in-frame clones, not every one. The table has about 320,000 clones, 65% to 90% seen once; the top ten hold approximately 7.6%. What was sequenced was peripheral blood. This clonotype originated in a human donor in a cohort sampled during active COVID-19. This chain links TRBV9 with TRBJ1-1; no firm D call. This chain's CDR3 is CASSPNIQTNTEAFF. CDR3 DNA sequence: TGTGCCAGCAGCCCCAATATACAGACGAACACTGAAGCTTTCTTT. The full variable domain, rest sourced from reference TRBV9 and TRBJ1-1, is DSGVTQTPKHLITATGQRVTLRCSPRSGDLSVYWYQQSLDQGLQFLIQYYNGEERAKGNILERFSAQQFPDLHSELNLSSLELGDSALYFCASSPNIQTNTEAFFGQGTRLTVV.